One and the same sample provided the 2 T cell receptor beta chains below, sequenced in a study of T cell responses to AZD1222 COVID-19 vaccine. Profiled with immunoSEQ multiplex PCR; TCRdb holds only in-frame clones, not every one. This sample yields 150,000 to 180,000 clones, of which about 88% are seen a single time; about 20% belongs to the top ten. The sequences come from peripheral blood, collected on day 0 of AZD1222 vaccination. These receptors came from an adult in good health.

The rearrangement uses TRBV7-3 and TRBJ2-1, with 8 bases fitting TRBD2. After removal of 4 bases from V and 5 bases from J, the junction contained 7 bases not matched to a gene. This CDR3 comprises 15 residues. The V gene's germline CDR1 is SGHTA and CDR2 FQGTGA. CDR3 region: CASSSPGLGDNEQFF. Written as DNA, the CDR3 is TGTGCCAGCAGCTCGCCGGGACTAGGTGACAATGAGCAGTTCTTC.

The chain recombines TRBV2 with TRBJ2-1; 13 bases agree with TRBD2. With 7 bases clipped from V and 10 bases from J, the junction kept 10 bases outside the gene matches. Per the germline V gene, CDR1 is SNHLY and CDR2 is FYNNEI. The length of the CDR3 is 15 residues. The CDR3 loop reads CASNRLAGGGQEQFF. The CDR3 DNA follows: TGTGCCAGCAACCGACTAGCGGGAGGAGGTCAGGAGCAGTTCTTC.